Following are 30 T cell receptor beta chains from one sample sequenced in a study of cytomegalovirus exposure and HLA in healthy donors. Measured with immunoSEQ multiplex PCR; TCRdb has only the in-frame clones, and not every one. The profile covers some 140,000 clones, with 86% appearing a single time and about 2.2% taken by the ten largest. Material: PBMCs. Every receptor here comes from a human donor in good health.

The chain has TRBV6-4 and TRBJ2-3; 12 positions match TRBD2. The germline gives CDR1 MRHNA, CDR2 SNTAGT. The V segment lost 4 bases and the J segment 4 bases; nucleotides outside the gene matches: 0. The CDR3 spans 14 residues. The CDR3 coding sequence is TGTGCCAGCAGTGGACTAGCGGGGGCAGATACGCAGTATTTT. Translated, it gives CASSGLAGADTQYF.

The V call is TRBV2, the J call TRBJ1-1; D is possibly TRBD1 (5 bases). The CDR3 runs 12 residues. Germline V lookup: CDR1 SNHLY, CDR2 FYNNEI. Trimming took off 2 bases at V and 6 bases at J, with 7 bases between the two ends. The CDR3 loop reads CASSEWGAEAFF. The CDR3 bases are TGTGCCAGCAGTGAATGGGGGGCTGAAGCTTTCTTT.

This clone was counted between two and nine times. V gene TRBV5-4 combines with J gene TRBJ1-1; D gene uncertain. The V gene lost 0 bases and the J gene lost 2 bases, with 5 bases spanning the gap. This CDR3 has 13 residues. Germline V gives CDR1 SGHNT, CDR2 YYREEE (reference sequence). CDR3 loop: CASSLVLNTEAFF. For the CDR3, the DNA is TGTGCCAGCAGCTTGGTCCTCAACACTGAAGCTTTCTTT.

The CDR3 reads CASSAGTGVGEQYF. The CDR3 DNA reads as TGCGCCAGCAGCGCCGGGACAGGGGTAGGCGAGCAGTACTTC. The chain uses TRBV4-3 and TRBJ2-7, with 10 bases identical to TRBD1. J was trimmed by 6 bases and V by 5 bases; bases with no gene match: 7. This CDR3 is 14 amino acids long. Germline V gives CDR1 LGHNA, CDR2 YSLEER.

The V and J genes are TRBV15 and TRBJ2-1; 13 bases fit TRBD2. After removal of 2 bases from V and 5 bases from J, the junction contained 9 bases not matched to a gene. CDR3 length equals 18 residues. The germline V gene encodes CDR1 LNHNV and CDR2 YYDKDF (reference sequence). Here the CDR3 reads CATSRSLPGLAGDNEQFF. The CDR3 DNA sequence: TGTGCCACCAGCAGATCCCTCCCTGGACTAGCGGGAGACAATGAGCAGTTCTTC.

A few counts support this clone. An end of the junction does not agree with germline; a read error may underlie this. The rearrangement joins TRBV7-9 to TRBJ1-1; D ambiguous. The germline gives CDR1 SEHNR, CDR2 FQNEAQ (reference sequence). The CDR3 spans 8 residues. The CDR3 sequence is CASSPTSF. The CDR3 DNA sequence: TGTGCCAGCAGCCCTACTTCGTTT.

Only one count was recorded for this clone. This rearrangement joins TRBV5-6 to TRBJ2-2; 10 bases align to TRBD1. Germline V gene sequence: CDR1 SGHDT, CDR2 YYEEEE. The CDR3 extends over 15 amino acids. V dropped 4 bases and J dropped 6; count of bases not matched to a gene: 6. Written as DNA, the CDR3 is TGTGCCAGCAGCGCACGGACAGGGGGGGCCGGGGAGCTGTTTTTT. Residues: CASSARTGGAGELFF. Full variable domain (remainder filled in from reference TRBV5-6 and TRBJ2-2): DAGVTQSPTHLIKTRGQQVTLRCSPKSGHDTVSWYQQALGQGPQFIFQYYEEEERQRGNFPDRFSGHQFPNYSSELNVNALLLGDSALYLCASSARTGGAGELFFGEGSRLTVL.

This clone turned up a few times. J is TRBJ2-5 and V is TRBV14, with 9 bases aligning to TRBD1. There are 13 residues in the CDR3. Germline values: CDR1 SGHDN, CDR2 FVKESK. Unmatched junction bases numbered 3, after V lost 6 bases and J lost 4 bases. For the CDR3, the DNA is TGTGCCAGCAGTCGGACAGGGGTAGAGACCCAGTACTTC. Its translation: CASSRTGVETQYF.

The chain links TRBV27 to TRBJ2-7; 7 positions agree with TRBD1. V lost 5 bases and J lost 5; bases outside the gene matches: 15. This CDR3 is 16 amino acids long. The germline V gene encodes CDR1 MNHEY and CDR2 SMNVEV (reference sequence). In nucleotides, the CDR3 is TGTGCCAGCAGTCAGATAGGTAAGGGGGCATCCCACGAGCAGTACTTC. This gives the protein CASSQIGKGASHEQYF.

As regards this clone: At one end the junction does not follow the germline gene, possibly because of a read error. The gene calls are TRBV6-1 and TRBJ1-2; 11 nucleotides match TRBD1. The CDR3 is 16 residues long. The germline CDR1 and CDR2 sequences are MNHNS and SASEGT. The CDR3 DNA sequence: TGTGCCAGCAGTGAAGCTTTGGGACAGGGGGGAGGAGTTGGGGTCTTC. Its translation is CASSEALGQGGGVGVF.

The chain couples TRBV7-3 to TRBJ1-6; TRBD1 agrees at 9 bases. V dropped 3 bases and J dropped 6; count of bases not matched to a gene: 3. CDR3 length: 15 residues. In germline, CDR1 is SGHTA, CDR2 FQGTGA. The CDR3 loop is CASSFLGQGNSPLHF. The CDR3 nucleotides are TGTGCCAGCAGCTTCCTGGGACAGGGTAATTCACCCCTCCACTTT.

The V call is TRBV6-1, the J call TRBJ2-7; a weak D match, TRBD2 (6 bases). This CDR3 region has 13 residues. Looked up from germline, CDR1 is MNHNS and CDR2 is SASEGT. V dropped 2 bases and J dropped 4 bases, with 9 bases sitting between them. The CDR3 DNA is TGTGCCAGCAGTGAAATGGGACTTTACGAGCAGTACTTC. Its protein product is CASSEMGLYEQYF.

The V gene is TRBV19, the J gene TRBJ2-4, with 8 bases lining up with TRBD1. J lost 0 bases, V lost 4 bases, and 2 bases had no gene match. The CDR3 runs 15 residues. Germline V CDR1 and CDR2: LNHDA, SQIVND (reference sequence). CDR3 DNA sequence: TGTGCCAGTAGTAAACAGGGGGTAGCCAAAAACATTCAGTACTTC. Its protein is CASSKQGVAKNIQYF.

The rearrangement uses TRBV2 and TRBJ2-1, with 10 nucleotides matching TRBD2. This CDR3 comprises 15 residues. From germline, CDR1 is SNHLY and CDR2 FYNNEI. Trimming took 6 bases from V and 6 from J; bases not matched to a gene: 8. The CDR3 coding sequence is TGTGCCAGCAGAGCGGGAGGGTATGTGGGCAATGAGCAGTTCTTC. Amino acid sequence: CASRAGGYVGNEQFF.

This clone occurred once. The chain employs TRBV19 and TRBJ1-1, with D possibly being TRBD1 (5 bases). The CDR3 spans 14 residues. The germline V gene has CDR1 LNHDA and CDR2 SQIVND (reference sequence). Trimming shortened V by 3 bases and J by 4 bases, and 12 bases separated the two germline ends. CDR3 loop: CASSIGGLGTEAFF. CDR3 nucleotides: TGTGCCAGTAGTATTGGGGGGTTAGGCACTGAAGCTTTCTTT.

The J gene is TRBJ2-1, the V gene TRBV7-2, with D tentatively TRBD2 (5 bases). Trimming removed 6 bases from V and 8 bases from J, with 17 bases in between. From germline, CDR1 is SGHTA and CDR2 FQGNSA. The CDR3 sequence is 14 residues long. CDR3 loop: CASRGEGVGDEQFF. Here the CDR3 DNA reads TGTGCCAGCAGGGGTGAGGGAGTAGGCGATGAGCAGTTCTTC.

As concerns this clone: At one end, the junction sequence differs from germline, possibly due to a read error. The chain has TRBV19 and TRBJ1-1; TRBD1 is a possible D gene (5 bases). The CDR3 runs to 13 residues. From germline, CDR1 is LNHDA and CDR2 SQIVND (reference sequence). CDR3 DNA sequence: TGTGCCAGTAGTGTAGACAGAATCACTGAAGCTTTCTTT. Its protein is CASSVDRITEAFF.

This clone was observed a few times. The chain is built from TRBV18 and TRBJ1-4; no clear D gene. V lost 2 bases and J lost 4, with 8 bases in between. Looked up from germline, CDR1 is KGHSH and CDR2 is LQKENI. The CDR3 totals 14 residues. CDR3 amino acids: CASSPGARNEKLFF. The CDR3 nucleotides read TGTGCCAGCTCACCAGGAGCCCGTAATGAAAAACTGTTTTTT.

The chain uses TRBV5-1 and TRBJ1-2; D unclear. Germline V gene data show CDR1 as SGHRS and CDR2 as YFSETQ. The CDR3 covers 14 residues. V gave up 0 bases and J gave up 6 bases, with 12 bases separating them. CDR3 DNA: TGCGCCAGCAGCTTGGTACGGGGTAGGGATGGCTACACCTTC. Translating gives CASSLVRGRDGYTF.

The J gene is TRBJ1-1, the V gene TRBV5-4; 8 bases fit TRBD1. This CDR3 region has 13 residues. Germline V gene data show CDR1 as SGHNT and CDR2 as YYREEE (reference sequence). V was pared by 4 bases and J by 6 bases, with 5 bases of the junction left unmatched. This CDR3 is CASSVDRASEAFF. The CDR3 nucleotides read TGTGCCAGCAGCGTGGACAGGGCTTCTGAAGCTTTCTTT. Filled out from reference TRBV5-4 and TRBJ1-1, the complete variable domain reads ETGVTQSPTHLIKTRGQQVTLRCSSQSGHNTVSWYQQALGQGPQFIFQYYREEENGRGNFPPRFSGLQFPNYSSELNVNALELDDSALYLCASSVDRASEAFFGQGTRLTVV.

This chain connects TRBV9 to TRBJ1-3, with 10 bases aligning to TRBD1. After removal of 5 bases from V and 1 base from J, the junction contained 9 bases not matched to a gene. Germline V gene sequence: CDR1 SGDLS, CDR2 YYNGEE. CDR3 length equals 17 residues. CDR3 nucleotide sequence: TGTGCCAGCAGTTACGAGCCGGGACAGGGGTCTGGAAACACCATATATTTT. Protein sequence: CASSYEPGQGSGNTIYF.

The chain recombines TRBV7-2 with TRBJ2-1; 11 bases match TRBD2. Germline V gene lookup returns CDR1 SGHTA and CDR2 FQGNSA. The CDR3 contains 19 residues. After removal of 3 bases from V and 9 bases from J, the junction contained 19 bases not matched to a gene. The CDR3 is CASSFVPGLAGGKASEQFF. The CDR3 bases are TGTGCCAGCAGCTTCGTACCTGGGCTAGCGGGGGGTAAAGCATCTGAGCAGTTCTTC.

Only a few counts were recorded for this clone. This chain links TRBV2 with TRBJ1-2; D gene ambiguous. Germline lookup yields CDR1 SNHLY and CDR2 FYNNEI. V lost 0 bases and J 3 bases, leaving 11 bases between the germline ends. The CDR3 is made up of 15 amino acids. The CDR3 loop reads CASSEASGQYYGYTF. The CDR3 DNA is TGTGCCAGCAGTGAAGCAAGTGGGCAGTACTATGGCTACACCTTC.

This rearrangement joins TRBV15 to TRBJ2-3, with a weak D call TRBD1 (7 bases). This CDR3 contains 15 residues. The V gene lost 2 bases and the J gene lost 4 bases, with 13 bases spanning the gap. Germline lookup yields CDR1 LNHNV and CDR2 YYDKDF (reference sequence). This CDR3 is CATSRSRGAPDTQYF. CDR3 nucleotides: TGTGCCACCAGCAGATCCAGGGGGGCCCCAGATACGCAGTATTTT.

The chain uses TRBV6-5 and TRBJ2-5; the D gene is possibly TRBD2 (6 bases). The CDR3 has 13 amino acids. From germline, CDR1 is MNHEY and CDR2 SVGAGI. The V and J ends lost 6 bases and 5 bases respectively, with 13 bases between them. CDR3 sequence (DNA): TGTGCCAGCAGCCGCGGGACTGGCGAGACCCAGTACTTC. It encodes CASSRGTGETQYF.

CDR3 sequence reads: CASSQEAGTGGILGTEAFF. The CDR3 region has the DNA TGCGCCAGCAGCCAAGAGGCCGGGACAGGGGGTATACTGGGCACTGAAGCTTTCTTT. The chain recombines TRBV4-3 with TRBJ1-1, with 11 bases matching TRBD1. Germline CDR1 is LGHNA and CDR2 is YSLEER. The ends lost 0 bases at V and 4 bases at J; junction bases unmatched: 13. This CDR3 has 19 amino acids.

This clone was counted only a few times. The V and J genes are TRBV30 and TRBJ2-2; 9 nucleotides align to TRBD2. Germline CDR1 and CDR2: GTSNPN and SVGIG (reference sequence). V lost 4 bases and J lost 1; bases outside the gene matches: 4. CDR3 size: 15 residues. DNA of the CDR3: TGTGCCTGGAAAAGCGGGAGGAAGAACACCGGGGAGCTGTTTTTT. Its protein is CAWKSGRKNTGELFF. The whole variable domain, filled in from reference TRBV30 and TRBJ2-2, reads SQTIHQWPATLVQPVGSPLSLECTVEGTSNPNLYWYRQAAGRGLQLLFYSVGIGQISSEVPQNLSASRPQDRQFILSSKKLLLSDSGFYLCAWKSGRKNTGELFFGEGSRLTVL.

The rearrangement uses TRBV6-1 and TRBJ1-2, with D tentatively TRBD1 (5 bases). Deletions cut 2 bases from V and 0 bases from J, with 10 bases between. The length of the CDR3 is 15 residues. CDR1 and CDR2 (germline): MNHNS, SASEGT. This CDR3 reads CASSEQGQANYGYTF. The CDR3 DNA sequence: TGTGCCAGCAGTGAACAGGGTCAAGCTAACTATGGCTACACCTTC.

V gene TRBV10-3 combines with J gene TRBJ2-7; D perhaps matches TRBD1 (6 bases). Germline CDR1 is ENHRY and CDR2 is SYGVKD. CDR3 length equals 12 residues. Between the trimmed V and J ends, which lost 3 bases and 6 bases, there was a span of 9 bases. DNA of the CDR3: TGTGCCATCAGTGAACAGGGTTCCGAGCAGTACTTC. It yields the protein CAISEQGSEQYF.

This clone was seen once. The chain joins TRBV5-1 to TRBJ2-3; TRBD2 aligns across 11 bases. The V segment lost 4 bases and the J segment 4 bases; nucleotides outside the gene matches: 11. The CDR3 is 17 amino acids. The germline V gene encodes CDR1 SGHRS and CDR2 YFSETQ. Here the CDR3 reads CASSPRVLAGVSDTQYF. In DNA form, the CDR3 reads TGCGCCAGCAGCCCGAGGGTACTAGCGGGAGTTTCAGATACGCAGTATTTT. The variable domain in full, completed from reference TRBV5-1 and TRBJ2-3, reads KAGVTQTPRYLIKTRGQQVTLSCSPISGHRSVSWYQQTPGQGLQFLFEYFSETQRNKGNFPGRFSGRQFSNSRSEMNVSTLELGDSALYLCASSPRVLAGVSDTQYFGPGTRLTVL.